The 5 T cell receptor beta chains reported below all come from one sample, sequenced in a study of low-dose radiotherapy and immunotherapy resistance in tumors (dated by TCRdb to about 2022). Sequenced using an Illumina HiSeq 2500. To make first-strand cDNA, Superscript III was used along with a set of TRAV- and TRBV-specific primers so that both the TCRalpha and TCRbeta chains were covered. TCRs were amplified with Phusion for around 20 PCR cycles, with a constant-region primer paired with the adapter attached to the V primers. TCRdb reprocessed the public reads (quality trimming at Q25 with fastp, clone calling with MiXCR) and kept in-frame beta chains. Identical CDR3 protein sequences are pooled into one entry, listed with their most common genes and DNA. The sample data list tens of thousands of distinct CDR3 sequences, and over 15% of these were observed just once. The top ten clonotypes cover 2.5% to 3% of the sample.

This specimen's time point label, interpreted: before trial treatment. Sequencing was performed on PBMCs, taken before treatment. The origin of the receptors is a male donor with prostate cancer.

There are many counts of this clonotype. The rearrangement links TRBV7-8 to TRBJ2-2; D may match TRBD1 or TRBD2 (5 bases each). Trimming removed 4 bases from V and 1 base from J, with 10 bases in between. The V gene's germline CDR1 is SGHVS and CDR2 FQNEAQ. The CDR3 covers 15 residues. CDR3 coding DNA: TGTGCCAGCAGCTCCCGGGACCAGAACACCGGGGAGCTGTTTTTT. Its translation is CASSSRDQNTGELFF.

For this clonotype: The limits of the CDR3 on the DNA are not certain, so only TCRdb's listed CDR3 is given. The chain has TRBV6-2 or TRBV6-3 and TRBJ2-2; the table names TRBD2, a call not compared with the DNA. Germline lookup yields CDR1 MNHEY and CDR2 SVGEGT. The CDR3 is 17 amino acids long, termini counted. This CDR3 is CASTRTSGGRTPGSCFF.

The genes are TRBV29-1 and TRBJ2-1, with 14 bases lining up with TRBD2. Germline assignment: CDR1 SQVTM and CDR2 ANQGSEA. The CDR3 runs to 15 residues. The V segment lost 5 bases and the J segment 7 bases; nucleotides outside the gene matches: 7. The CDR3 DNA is TGCAGCGTTTTGGGACTAGCGGGAGTAGGGAATGAGCAGTTCTTC. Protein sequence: CSVLGLAGVGNEQFF.

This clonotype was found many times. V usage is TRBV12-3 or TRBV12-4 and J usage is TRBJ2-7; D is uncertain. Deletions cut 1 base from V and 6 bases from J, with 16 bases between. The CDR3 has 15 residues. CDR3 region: CASSLDGSTTREQYF. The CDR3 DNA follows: TGTGCCAGCAGTTTAGATGGAAGTACTACCCGCGAGCAGTACTTC.

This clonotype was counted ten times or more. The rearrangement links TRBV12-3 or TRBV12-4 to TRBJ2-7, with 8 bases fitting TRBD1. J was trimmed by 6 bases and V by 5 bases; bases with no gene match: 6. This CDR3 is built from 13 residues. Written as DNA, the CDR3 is TGTGCCAGCAGTCGCTCAGGGGGCGTCGAGCAGTACTTC. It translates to CASSRSGGVEQYF.